The 6 T cell receptor beta chains below were found in one sample sequenced in a study of cytomegalovirus exposure and HLA in healthy donors. In the PCR, 60 Vbeta and 13 Jbeta primers were used. Only in-frame clones appear in the TCRdb table, and some are missing; sequencing was by immunoSEQ multiplex PCR. Of about 43,000 clones in the sample, around 65% were seen once. The sequenced material came from PBMCs. The receptor set was obtained from a human donor in good health.

The V and J genes are TRBV20-1 and TRBJ1-4; 7 bases map to TRBD1. This CDR3 spans 11 amino acids. The germline CDR1 and CDR2 sequences are DFQATT and SNEGSKA (reference sequence). Germline trimming cut 7 bases from V and 7 bases from J; bases unmatched to any gene: 3. CDR3 nucleotide sequence: TGCAGTGGACAGGGAGTTGAAAAACTGTTTTTT. Translating gives CSGQGVEKLFF.

As DNA, the CDR3 is TGTGCCAGCAGTGCCTCCGGGACAGATAATGAAAAACTGTTTTTT. The encoded protein is CASSASGTDNEKLFF. This chain connects TRBV6-1 to TRBJ1-4; 7 nucleotides align to TRBD1. CDR1 is MNHNS, CDR2 SASEGT, per germline. The CDR3 spans 15 residues. V gave up 4 bases and J gave up 4 bases; unmatched junction bases: 6.

This clone was seen more than once but under ten times. The chain links TRBV27 to TRBJ1-6, with D perhaps TRBD1 (6 bases). The V gene lost 6 bases and the J gene lost 7 bases, with 16 bases spanning the gap. This CDR3 has 15 amino acids. Germline V gives CDR1 MNHEY, CDR2 SMNVEV (reference sequence). The DNA for the CDR3 is TGTGCCAGCAGGGGCCTGGGGGGGCGGAATTCACCCCTCCACTTT. Its protein product is CASRGLGGRNSPLHF.

J is TRBJ2-4 and V is TRBV6-1; 7 nucleotides match TRBD1. The germline CDR1 and CDR2 sequences are MNHNS and SASEGT. Losses at the gene ends were 4 bases for V and 3 bases for J; bases not matched to a gene: 3. This CDR3 has 14 residues. The CDR3 DNA reads as TGTGCCAGCAGTGCCGGGACAGACAAAAACATTCAGTACTTC. Its protein product is CASSAGTDKNIQYF.

This CDR3 reads CASSYSPGQGGYTF. The DNA for the CDR3 is TGTGCCAGCAGTTACTCGCCGGGACAGGGGGGCTACACCTTC. This chain joins TRBV6-5 and TRBJ1-2, with 10 bases that match TRBD1. Germline V lookup: CDR1 MNHEY, CDR2 SVGAGI. Unmatched junction bases numbered 3, after V lost 0 bases and J lost 8 bases. CDR3 length: 14 amino acids.

The rearrangement links TRBV29-1 to TRBJ1-3; tentatively, D is TRBD1 (6 bases). The CDR3 is made up of 12 amino acids. V was pared by 7 bases and J by 2 bases, with 9 bases between. From germline, CDR1 is SQVTM and CDR2 ANQGSEA. The CDR3 sequence: CSDQGPGNTIYF. The CDR3 DNA sequence: TGCAGCGACCAGGGGCCTGGAAACACCATATATTTT. The full variable domain, its missing parts supplied by reference TRBV29-1 and TRBJ1-3, is SAVISQKPSRDICQRGTSLTIQCQVDSQVTMMFWYRQQPGQSLTLIATANQGSEATYESGFVIDKFPISRPNLTFSTLTVSNMSPEDSSIYLCSDQGPGNTIYFGEGSWLTVV.